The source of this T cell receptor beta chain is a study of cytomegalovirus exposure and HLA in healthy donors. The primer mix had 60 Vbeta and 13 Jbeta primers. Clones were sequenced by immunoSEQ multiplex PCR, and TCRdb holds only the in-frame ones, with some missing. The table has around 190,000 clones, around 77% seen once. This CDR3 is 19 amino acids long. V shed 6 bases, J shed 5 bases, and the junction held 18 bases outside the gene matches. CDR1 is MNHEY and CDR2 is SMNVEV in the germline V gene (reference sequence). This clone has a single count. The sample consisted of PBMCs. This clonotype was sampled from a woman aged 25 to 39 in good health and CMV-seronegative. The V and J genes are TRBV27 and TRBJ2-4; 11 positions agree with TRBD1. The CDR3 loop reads CASSWGAPWTGGGQNIQYF. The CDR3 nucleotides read TGTGCCAGCAGCTGGGGCGCTCCCTGGACAGGGGGCGGGCAAAACATTCAGTACTTC.